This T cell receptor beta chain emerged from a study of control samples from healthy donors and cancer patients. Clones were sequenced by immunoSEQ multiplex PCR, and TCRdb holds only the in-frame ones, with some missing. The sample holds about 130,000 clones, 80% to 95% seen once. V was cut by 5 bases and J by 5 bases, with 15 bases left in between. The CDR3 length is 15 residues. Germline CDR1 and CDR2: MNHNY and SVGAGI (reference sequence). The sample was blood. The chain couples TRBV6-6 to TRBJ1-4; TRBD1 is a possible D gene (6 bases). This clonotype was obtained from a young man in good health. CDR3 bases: TGTGCCAGCAGTCCCTACAGGGTGGGGAATGAAAAACTGTTTTTT. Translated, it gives CASSPYRVGNEKLFF.